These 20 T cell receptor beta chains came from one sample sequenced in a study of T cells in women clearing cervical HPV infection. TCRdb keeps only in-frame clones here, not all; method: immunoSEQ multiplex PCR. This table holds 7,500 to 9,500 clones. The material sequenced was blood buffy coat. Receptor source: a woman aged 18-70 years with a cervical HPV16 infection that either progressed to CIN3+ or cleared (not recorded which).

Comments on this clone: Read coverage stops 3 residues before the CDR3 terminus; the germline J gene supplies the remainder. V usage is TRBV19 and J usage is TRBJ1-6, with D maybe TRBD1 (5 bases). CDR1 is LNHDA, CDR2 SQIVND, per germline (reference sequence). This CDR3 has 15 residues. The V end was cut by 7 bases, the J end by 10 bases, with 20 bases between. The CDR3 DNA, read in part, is TGTGCCAGTACAAGTGGGCAGGGATTAGAATCACCC. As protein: CASTSGQGLESP. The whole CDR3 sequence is CASTSGQGLESPLHF.

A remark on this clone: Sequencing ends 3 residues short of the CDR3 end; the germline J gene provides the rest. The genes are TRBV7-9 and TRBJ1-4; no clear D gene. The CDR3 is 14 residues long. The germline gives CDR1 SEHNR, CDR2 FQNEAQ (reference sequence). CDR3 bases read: TGTGCCAGCAGCTTGGCATTTTTGAATTCACCA. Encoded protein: CASSLAFLNSP. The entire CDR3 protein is CASSLAFLNSPLFF. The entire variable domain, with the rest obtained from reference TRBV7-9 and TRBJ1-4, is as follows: DTGVSQNPRHKITKRGQNVTFRCDPISEHNRLYWYRQTLGQGPEFLTYFQNEAQLEKSRLLSDRFSAERPKGSFSTLEIQRTEQGDSAMYLCASSLAFLNSPLFFGSGTQLSVL.

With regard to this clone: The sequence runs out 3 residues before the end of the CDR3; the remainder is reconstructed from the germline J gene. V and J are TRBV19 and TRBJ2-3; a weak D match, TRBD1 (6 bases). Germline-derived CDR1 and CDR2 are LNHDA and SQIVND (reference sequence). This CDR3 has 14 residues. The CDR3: CASGGSGSWETQYF. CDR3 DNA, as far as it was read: TGTGCCAGTGGGGGCTCAGGGTCGTGGGAGACG.

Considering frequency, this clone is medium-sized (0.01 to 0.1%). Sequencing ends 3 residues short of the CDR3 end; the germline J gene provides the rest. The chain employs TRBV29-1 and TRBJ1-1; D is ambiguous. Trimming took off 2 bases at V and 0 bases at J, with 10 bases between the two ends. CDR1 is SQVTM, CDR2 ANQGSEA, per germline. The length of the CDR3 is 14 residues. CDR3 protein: CSVEFLFMNTEAFF. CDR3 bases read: TGCAGCGTTGAATTTCTCTTTATGAACACTGAA.

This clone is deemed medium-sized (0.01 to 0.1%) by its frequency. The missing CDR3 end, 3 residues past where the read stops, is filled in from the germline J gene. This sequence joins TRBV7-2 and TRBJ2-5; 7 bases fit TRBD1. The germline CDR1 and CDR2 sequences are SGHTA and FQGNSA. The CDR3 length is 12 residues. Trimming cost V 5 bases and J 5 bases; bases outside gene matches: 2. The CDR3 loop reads CASSQGVETQYF. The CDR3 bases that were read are TGTGCCAGCAGCCAGGGGGTGGAGACC.

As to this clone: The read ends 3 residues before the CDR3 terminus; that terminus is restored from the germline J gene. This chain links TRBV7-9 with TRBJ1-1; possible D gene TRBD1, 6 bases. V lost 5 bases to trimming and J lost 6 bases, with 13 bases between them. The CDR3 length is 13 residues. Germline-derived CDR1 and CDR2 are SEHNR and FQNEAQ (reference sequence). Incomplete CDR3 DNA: TGTGCCAGCAGCGCACAGGGCTCGGCTGAA. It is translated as CASSAQGSAE. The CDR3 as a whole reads CASSAQGSAEAFF.

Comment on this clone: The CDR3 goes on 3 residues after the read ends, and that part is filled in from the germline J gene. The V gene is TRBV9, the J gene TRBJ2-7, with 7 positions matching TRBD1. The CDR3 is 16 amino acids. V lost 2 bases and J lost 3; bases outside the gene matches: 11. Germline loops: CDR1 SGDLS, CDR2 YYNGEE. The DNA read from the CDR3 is TGTGCCAGCAGCGTCGACCCGACAGGGCCTTACTACGAG. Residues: CASSVDPTGPYYE. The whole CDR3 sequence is CASSVDPTGPYYEQYF.

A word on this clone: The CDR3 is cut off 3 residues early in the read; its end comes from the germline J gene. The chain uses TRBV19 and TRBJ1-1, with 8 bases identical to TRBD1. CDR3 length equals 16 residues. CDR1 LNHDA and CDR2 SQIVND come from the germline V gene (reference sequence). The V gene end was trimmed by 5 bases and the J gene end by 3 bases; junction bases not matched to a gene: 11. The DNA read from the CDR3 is TGTGCCAGTAGTCCAACCAGGGGGCGAATGGACACTGAA. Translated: CASSPTRGRMDTE. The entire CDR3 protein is CASSPTRGRMDTEAFF. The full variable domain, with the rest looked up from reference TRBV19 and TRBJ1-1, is DGGITQSPKYLFRKEGQNVTLSCEQNLNHDAMYWYRQDPGQGLRLIYYSQIVNDFQKGDIAEGYSVSREKKESFPLTVTSAQKNPTAFYLCASSPTRGRMDTEAFFGQGTRLTVV.

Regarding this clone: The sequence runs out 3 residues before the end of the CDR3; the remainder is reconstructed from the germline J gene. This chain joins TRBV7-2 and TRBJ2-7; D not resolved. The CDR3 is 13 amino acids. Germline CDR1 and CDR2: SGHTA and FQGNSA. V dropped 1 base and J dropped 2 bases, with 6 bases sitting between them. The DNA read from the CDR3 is TGTGCCAGCAGCTTAGGAACTACCTACGAG. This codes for CASSLGTTYE. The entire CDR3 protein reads CASSLGTTYEQYF.

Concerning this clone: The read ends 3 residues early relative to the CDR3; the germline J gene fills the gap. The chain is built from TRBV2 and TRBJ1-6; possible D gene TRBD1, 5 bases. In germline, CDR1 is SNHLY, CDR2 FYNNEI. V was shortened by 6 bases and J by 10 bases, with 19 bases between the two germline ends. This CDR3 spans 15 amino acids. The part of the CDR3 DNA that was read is TGTGCCAGCAGGATAAGACAGTGGGAGGGGTCACCC. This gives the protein CASRIRQWEGSP. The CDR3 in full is CASRIRQWEGSPLHF. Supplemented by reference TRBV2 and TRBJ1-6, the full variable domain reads EPEVTQTPSHQVTQMGQEVILRCVPISNHLYFYWYRQILGQKVEFLVSFYNNEISEKSEIFDDQFSVERPDGSNFTLKIRSTKLEDSAMYFCASRIRQWEGSPLHFGNGTRLTVT.

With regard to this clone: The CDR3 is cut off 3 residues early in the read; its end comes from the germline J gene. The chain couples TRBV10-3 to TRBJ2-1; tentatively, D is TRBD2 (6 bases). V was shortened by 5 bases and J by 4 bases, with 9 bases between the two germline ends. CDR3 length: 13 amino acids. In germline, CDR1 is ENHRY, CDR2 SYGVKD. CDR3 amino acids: CAISNGGYNEQFF. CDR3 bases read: TGTGCCATCAGTAATGGGGGGTACAATGAG.

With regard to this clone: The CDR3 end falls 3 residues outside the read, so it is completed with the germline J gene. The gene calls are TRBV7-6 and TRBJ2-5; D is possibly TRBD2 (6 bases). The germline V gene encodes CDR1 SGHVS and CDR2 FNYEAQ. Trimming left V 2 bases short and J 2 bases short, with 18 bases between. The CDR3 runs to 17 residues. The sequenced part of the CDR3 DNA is TGTGCCAGCAGCTTATATACGGAGGGGAGTAGGCAAGAGACC. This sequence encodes CASSLYTEGSRQET. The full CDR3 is CASSLYTEGSRQETQYF.

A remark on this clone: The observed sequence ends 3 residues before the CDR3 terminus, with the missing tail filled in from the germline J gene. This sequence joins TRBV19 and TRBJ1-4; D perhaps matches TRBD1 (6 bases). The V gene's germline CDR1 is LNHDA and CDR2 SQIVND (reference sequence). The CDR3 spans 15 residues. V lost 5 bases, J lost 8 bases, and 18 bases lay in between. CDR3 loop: CASSPPGGLGEKLFF. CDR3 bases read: TGTGCCAGTAGTCCCCCCGGGGGGCTAGGAGAAAAA.

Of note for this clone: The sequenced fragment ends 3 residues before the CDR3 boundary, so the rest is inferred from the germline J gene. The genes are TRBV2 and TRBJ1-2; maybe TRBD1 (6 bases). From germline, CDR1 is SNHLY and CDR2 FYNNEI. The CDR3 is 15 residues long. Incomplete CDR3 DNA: TGTGCCAGCAGTGACGGGCTAGCGGGGGCCTACGAC. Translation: CASSDGLAGAYD. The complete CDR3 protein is CASSDGLAGAYDYTF.

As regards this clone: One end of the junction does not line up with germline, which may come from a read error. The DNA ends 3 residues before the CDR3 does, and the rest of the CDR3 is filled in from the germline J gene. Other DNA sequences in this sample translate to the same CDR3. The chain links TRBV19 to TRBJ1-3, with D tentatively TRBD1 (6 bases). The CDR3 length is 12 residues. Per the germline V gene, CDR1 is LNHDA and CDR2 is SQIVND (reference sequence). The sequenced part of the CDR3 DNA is TGTGCCAGTGGGACATCTGGAAACACG. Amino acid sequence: CASGTSGNT. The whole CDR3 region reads CASGTSGNTIYF.

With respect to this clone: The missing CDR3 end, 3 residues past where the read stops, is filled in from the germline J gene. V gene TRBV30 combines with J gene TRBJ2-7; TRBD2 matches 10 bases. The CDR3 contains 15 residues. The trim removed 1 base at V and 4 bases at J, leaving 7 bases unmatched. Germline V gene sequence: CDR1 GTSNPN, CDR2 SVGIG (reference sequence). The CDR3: CAWSGRSGGAYEQYF. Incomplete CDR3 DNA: TGTGCCTGGAGTGGGAGGAGCGGGGGGGCTTACGAG.

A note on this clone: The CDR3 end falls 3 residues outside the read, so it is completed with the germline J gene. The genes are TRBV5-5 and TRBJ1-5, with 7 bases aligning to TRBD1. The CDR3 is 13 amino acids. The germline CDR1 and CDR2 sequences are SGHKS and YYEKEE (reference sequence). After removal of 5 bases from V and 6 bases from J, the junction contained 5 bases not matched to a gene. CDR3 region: CASSLGGGQPQHF. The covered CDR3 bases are TGTGCCAGCAGTCTAGGGGGCGGTCAGCCC.

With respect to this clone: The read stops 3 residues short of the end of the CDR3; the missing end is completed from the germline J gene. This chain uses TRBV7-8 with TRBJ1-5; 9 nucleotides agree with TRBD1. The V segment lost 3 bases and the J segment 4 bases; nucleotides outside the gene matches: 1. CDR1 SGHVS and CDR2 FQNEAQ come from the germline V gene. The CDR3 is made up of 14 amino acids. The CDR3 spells CASSFGTGNQPQHF. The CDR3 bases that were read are TGTGCCAGCAGCTTCGGGACAGGGAATCAGCCC.

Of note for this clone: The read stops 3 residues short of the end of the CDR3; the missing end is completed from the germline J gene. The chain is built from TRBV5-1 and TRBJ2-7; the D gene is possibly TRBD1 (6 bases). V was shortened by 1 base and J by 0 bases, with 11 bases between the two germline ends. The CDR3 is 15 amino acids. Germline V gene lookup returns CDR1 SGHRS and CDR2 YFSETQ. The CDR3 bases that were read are TGCGCCAGCAGCTTGAGGCAGGACAGCTCCTACGAG. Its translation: CASSLRQDSSYE. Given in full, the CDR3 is CASSLRQDSSYEQYF.

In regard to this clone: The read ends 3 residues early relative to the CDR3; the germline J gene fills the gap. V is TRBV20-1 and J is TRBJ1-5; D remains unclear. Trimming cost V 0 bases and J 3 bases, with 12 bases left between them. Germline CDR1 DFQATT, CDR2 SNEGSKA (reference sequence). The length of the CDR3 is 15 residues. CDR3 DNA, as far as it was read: TGCAGTGCTAGAGATATTTCGGGGTCCAATCAGCCC. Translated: CSARDISGSNQP. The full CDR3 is CSARDISGSNQPQHF.